Below, 10 T cell receptor beta chains from the same sample are listed, as sequenced in a study of regulatory T cells in long-lasting Graves disease. The time point was: newly diagnosed GD, antithyroid drugs for less than 3 months. PBMC-extracted RNA yielded the TCR library. The TCR beta library used iRepertoire HTBI primers with Arm-PCR amplification of CDR3. TCRdb redid the calling of the multiplex PCR reads with MiXCR, one entry per CDR3 protein. Among 510,000 or so distinct CDR3 sequences listed, approximately 12% were seen once. This same sample was also part of a study on T cells in Graves' hyperthyroidism and ophthalmopathy.

The material sequenced was peripheral blood mononuclear cells (PBMCs), taken at new diagnosis, from a patient treated with antithyroid drugs. The receptors stem from a woman aged 25-40 years with Graves disease.

Comment on this clonotype: Only one base separates this from a far larger clonotype, so it likely reflects a read error. The chain couples TRBV7-9 to TRBJ2-7, with D perhaps matching TRBD1 (6 bases). Germline-derived CDR1 and CDR2 are SEHNR and FQNEAQ (reference sequence). The CDR3 covers 14 residues. The chain's CDR3 is CDSSLAQGYGKQYF. CDR3 sequence (DNA): TGTGACAGCAGCTTAGCGCAGGGGTACGGCAAGCAGTACTTC.

This clonotype showed up just a few times. The rearrangement links TRBV4-1 to TRBJ2-7, with D unresolved. V shed 0 bases and J shed 0 bases, with 9 bases lying between them. CDR1 and CDR2 (germline): MGHRA, YSYEKL. CDR3 size: 15 residues. CDR3 protein: CASSQDLGGSYEQYF. The CDR3 coding sequence is TGCGCCAGCAGCCAAGACCTCGGCGGCTCCTACGAGCAGTACTTC.

The table lists this clonotype with many counts. The chain uses TRBV27 and TRBJ1-5; D is possibly TRBD1 (5 bases). The CDR3 loop spans 14 amino acids. Trimming removed 5 bases from V and 2 bases from J, with 10 bases in between. Germline CDR1 MNHEY, CDR2 SMNVEV (reference sequence). CDR3 coding DNA: TGTGCCAGCAGTCAGGGCGATCGCAATCAGCCCCAGCATTTT. Translation: CASSQGDRNQPQHF.

This chain links TRBV11-2 with TRBJ2-1; TRBD2 agrees at 10 bases. With V trimmed by 2 bases and J by 7 bases, 5 bases remained unmatched. The CDR3 is 15 residues long. The germline CDR1 and CDR2 sequences are SGHAT and FQNNGV. The CDR3 region has the DNA TGTGCCAGCAGCTTACAGACTAGCGGGTTGAATGAGCAGTTCTTC. This gives the protein CASSLQTSGLNEQFF. The full variable domain, in which reference TRBV11-2 and TRBJ2-1 provide the parts outside the CDR3, is EAGVAQSPRYKIIEKRQSVAFWCNPISGHATLYWYQQILGQGPKLLIQFQNNGVVDDSQLPKDRFSAERLKGVDSTLKIQPAKLEDSAVYLCASSLQTSGLNEQFFGPGTRLTVL.

This clonotype was recorded many times. V gene TRBV29-1 combines with J gene TRBJ2-3, with TRBD2 matching over 12 bases. The germline V gene encodes CDR1 SQVTM and CDR2 ANQGSEA. The CDR3 totals 15 residues. The V segment lost 6 bases and the J segment 4 bases; nucleotides outside the gene matches: 8. This CDR3 is CSVVLLAGGADTQYF. For the CDR3, the DNA is TGCAGCGTCGTGTTACTAGCGGGAGGCGCAGATACGCAGTATTTT.

The table lists this clonotype with many counts. The V call is TRBV10-3, the J call TRBJ2-5, with D perhaps TRBD2 (6 bases). V lost 5 bases and J 5 bases, leaving 18 bases between the germline ends. CDR3 length equals 15 residues. The germline CDR1 and CDR2 sequences are ENHRY and SYGVKD. CDR3 nucleotide sequence: TGTGCCATCAGTTTAAGACTGGGAGGTGGGGAGACCCAGTACTTC. Translating gives CAISLRLGGGETQYF.

This clonotype was seen ten or more times. A single base separates this from a much larger clone, so it may be a read error. The genes are TRBV6-2 or TRBV6-3 and TRBJ2-3; 7 bases map to TRBD2. The germline V gene encodes CDR1 MNHEY and CDR2 SVGEGT. J gave up 6 bases and V 4 bases, and 10 bases lay outside the gene matches. The CDR3 totals 15 residues. The CDR3 nucleotides read TGTGCCAGCAGTTCGGGACTACACCAAGAGGATACGCAGTATTTT. Protein sequence: CASSSGLHQEDTQYF.

This chain joins TRBV14 and TRBJ2-7, with a possible D match to TRBD1 (5 bases). V lost 4 bases and J 3 bases, leaving 13 bases between the germline ends. Germline CDR1 SGHDN, CDR2 FVKESK. The CDR3 is 14 amino acids. CDR3 loop: CASSRYQGYYEQYF. The CDR3 coding sequence is TGTGCCAGCAGCCGATACCAGGGATACTACGAGCAGTACTTC.

This clonotype was found many times. This chain uses TRBV18 with TRBJ1-4; 7 nucleotides agree with TRBD1. Trimming at V came to 6 bases and at J to 1 base, leaving 2 bases not matched to a gene. This CDR3 region has 14 residues. Germline V gene data show CDR1 as KGHSH and CDR2 as LQKENI. CDR3 sequence: CASSGTETNEKLFF. CDR3 bases: TGTGCCAGCTCGGGGACAGAAACTAATGAAAAACTGTTTTTT.

The chain recombines TRBV30 with TRBJ2-3; D may be TRBD1 (6 bases). The V end lost 3 bases, the J end lost 2 bases, and 12 bases lay between the germline ends. The CDR3 extends over 14 amino acids. CDR1 and CDR2 from the germline V gene are GTSNPN and SVGIG (reference sequence). The CDR3: CAWRGAGNTDTQYF. CDR3 bases: TGTGCCTGGAGGGGGGCAGGGAACACAGATACGCAGTATTTT.